The 26 T cell receptor beta chains given below trace back to one sample, sequenced in a study of cytomegalovirus exposure and HLA in healthy donors (TCRdb year 2017). The receptor library was made with the immunoSEQ multiplex PCR assay. For the multiplex PCR, a mixture combining 60 forward primers for TCR Vbeta segments and 13 reverse primers for TCR Jbeta segments was used. In TCRdb, the immuneACCESS table is reduced to in-frame sequences with V and J assigned. These tables do not hold every clone; where another copy was compared, an unresolved V gene accounts for under half, and the others remain unexplained. The sample table contains around 150,000 clones; only one count was recorded for roughly 72% of them. The leading ten clones occupy roughly 7.1% of the sample. Specimen: PBMCs. The receptor source for this set is a middle-aged man in good health and CMV-seropositive.

This clone was detected only a few times. This sequence joins TRBV19 and TRBJ1-2; 8 bases are shared with TRBD1. CDR1 is LNHDA, CDR2 SQIVND, per germline (reference sequence). The CDR3 runs 17 residues. Trimming took 4 bases from V and 2 from J; bases not matched to a gene: 12. As DNA, the CDR3 is TGTGCCAGTAGTAGAACTCAGGGGGCGAAAACCAACTATGGCTACACCTTC. Translating gives CASSRTQGAKTNYGYTF.

The chain uses TRBV7-2 and TRBJ2-5; perhaps TRBD2 as D (5 bases). The CDR3 length is 14 residues. The germline V gene encodes CDR1 SGHTA and CDR2 FQGNSA. Trimming removed 5 bases at V and 5 bases at J, with 15 bases between. CDR3 loop: CASSLGSRVETQYF. CDR3 nucleotide sequence: TGTGCCAGCAGCCTGGGATCGAGGGTGGAGACCCAGTACTTC.

This clone was seen once. V usage is TRBV27 and J usage is TRBJ2-1; TRBD1 matches 9 bases. The CDR3 has 15 amino acids. Germline lookup yields CDR1 MNHEY and CDR2 SMNVEV (reference sequence). After removal of 5 bases from V and 8 bases from J, the junction contained 10 bases not matched to a gene. CDR3 loop: CASSPYPQGADEQFF. The CDR3 nucleotides are TGTGCCAGCAGTCCCTATCCACAGGGGGCCGATGAGCAGTTCTTC.

Of note for this clone: Additional DNA sequences in this sample encode the identical CDR3. This chain's CDR3 is CASSLGTGQETQYF. DNA of the CDR3: TGCGCCAGCAGCTTGGGGACAGGGCAAGAGACCCAGTACTTC. The chain carries TRBV5-1 and TRBJ2-5; 8 nucleotides match TRBD1. The J segment lost 2 bases and the V segment lost 0 bases, leaving 0 bases of the junction unmatched. CDR3 length equals 14 residues. Germline assignment: CDR1 SGHRS and CDR2 YFSETQ. Looking up the rest from reference TRBV5-1 and TRBJ2-5 gives the full variable domain: KAGVTQTPRYLIKTRGQQVTLSCSPISGHRSVSWYQQTPGQGLQFLFEYFSETQRNKGNFPGRFSGRQFSNSRSEMNVSTLELGDSALYLCASSLGTGQETQYFGPGTRLLVL.

The rearrangement links TRBV4-2 to TRBJ2-3; perhaps TRBD1 as D (6 bases). CDR1 and CDR2 from the germline V gene are LGHNA and YNFKEQ. The germline V and J ends were trimmed by 5 bases and 6 bases, with 12 bases remaining between them. This CDR3 has 13 amino acids. The CDR3 DNA follows: TGTGCCAGCAGCGCCCTCGACAGGGATACGCAGTATTTT. Translated, it gives CASSALDRDTQYF.

This clone was seen only once. The chain couples TRBV18 to TRBJ2-2, with a weak D call TRBD2 (6 bases). The germline V and J ends were trimmed by 2 bases and 6 bases, with 28 bases remaining between them. CDR3 length: 20 amino acids. Per the germline V gene, CDR1 is KGHSH and CDR2 is LQKENI. The CDR3 nucleotides read TGTGCCAGCTCACCATCCTTAGGTCCGCGCGGGGCAGCCCGCGCCGGGGAGCTGTTTTTT. Its protein is CASSPSLGPRGAARAGELFF.

The chain recombines TRBV5-1 with TRBJ2-2, with 8 nucleotides matching TRBD1. CDR1 SGHRS and CDR2 YFSETQ come from the germline V gene. The CDR3 is 17 amino acids. V shed 4 bases, J shed 4 bases, and the junction held 12 bases outside the gene matches. The CDR3 reads CASSKRRTGPGTGELFF. In DNA form, the CDR3 reads TGCGCCAGCAGCAAACGACGGACAGGGCCGGGCACCGGGGAGCTGTTTTTT.

V is TRBV10-3 and J is TRBJ2-7; TRBD1 might be the D (5 bases). The germline V gene encodes CDR1 ENHRY and CDR2 SYGVKD. V lost 4 bases, J lost 7 bases, and 11 bases lay in between. CDR3 length: 12 amino acids. The CDR3 DNA is TGTGCCATCAGTGGGACACCCGGGGAGCAGTACTTC. It is translated as CAISGTPGEQYF.

This clone was seen a few times. This chain joins TRBV5-4 and TRBJ1-6; TRBD1 agrees at 8 bases. This CDR3 spans 14 amino acids. The germline gives CDR1 SGHNT, CDR2 YYREEE (reference sequence). V shed 4 bases and J 10 bases; nucleotides not matched to a gene: 7. The CDR3 reads CASSLGQGGSPLHF. In DNA, the CDR3 is TGTGCCAGCAGCCTCGGACAGGGAGGCTCACCCCTCCACTTT.

The chain carries TRBV4-3 and TRBJ2-7; 7 bases agree with TRBD1. The germline gives CDR1 LGHNA, CDR2 YSLEER. This CDR3 has 15 residues. V dropped 0 bases and J dropped 1; count of bases not matched to a gene: 3. The CDR3 sequence: CASSQEWTGSYEQYF. CDR3 DNA sequence: TGCGCCAGCAGCCAAGAATGGACAGGTTCCTACGAGCAGTACTTC.

This clone was counted many times. The chain has TRBV18 and TRBJ1-1, with D tentatively TRBD1 (5 bases). The CDR3 is 14 residues long. The V and J ends lost 3 bases and 9 bases respectively, with 17 bases between them. The V gene's germline CDR1 is KGHSH and CDR2 LQKENI. CDR3 protein: CASSPVQGISQAFF. The CDR3 coding sequence is TGTGCCAGCTCACCGGTCCAGGGAATTAGCCAAGCTTTCTTT.

The J gene is TRBJ2-5, the V gene TRBV5-5, with D tentatively TRBD2 (5 bases). The CDR3 spans 16 residues. Germline CDR1 reads SGHKS; CDR2 reads YYEKEE (reference sequence). V was shortened by 7 bases and J by 4 bases, with 23 bases between the two germline ends. The CDR3 loop reads CASAPGGLQTIETQYF. The CDR3 DNA is TGTGCCAGCGCCCCCGGCGGACTCCAGACGATAGAGACCCAGTACTTC. Full variable domain (remainder filled in from reference TRBV5-5 and TRBJ2-5): DAGVTQSPTHLIKTRGQQVTLRCSPISGHKSVSWYQQVLGQGPQFIFQYYEKEERGRGNFPDRFSARQFPNYSSELNVNALLLGDSALYLCASAPGGLQTIETQYFGPGTRLLVL.

This clone was seen once. The rearrangement uses TRBV4-2 and TRBJ2-7, with 10 positions matching TRBD2. CDR1 is LGHNA and CDR2 is YNFKEQ in the germline V gene. The length of the CDR3 is 16 residues. With 0 bases clipped from V and 6 bases from J, the junction kept 8 bases outside the gene matches. The CDR3 loop reads CASSQDPSGGLSEQYF. CDR3 DNA sequence: TGTGCCAGCAGCCAAGATCCTAGCGGGGGCCTCTCCGAGCAGTACTTC.

The chain couples TRBV25-1 to TRBJ2-7, with D perhaps TRBD1 (7 bases). CDR3 size: 16 residues. The V end was cut by 5 bases, the J end by 1 base, with 18 bases between. The germline CDR1 and CDR2 sequences are MGHDK and SYGVNS. The CDR3 coding sequence is TGTGCCAGCAGTCCCATAAACAGGGGAGGATCCTACGAGCAGTACTTC. This codes for CASSPINRGGSYEQYF.

Details on this clone: Other DNA sequences within the sample encode an identical CDR3. This chain connects TRBV5-6 to TRBJ1-5; no firm D call. The CDR3 has 15 amino acids. V shed 0 bases and J shed 6 bases, with 13 bases lying between them. Germline values: CDR1 SGHDT, CDR2 YYEEEE. The CDR3 nucleotides are TGTGCCAGCAGCTTGGCAGGAGGCGCGGGTCAGCCCCAGCATTTT. Residues: CASSLAGGAGQPQHF.

In its sample, this clone was seen a few times. The V call is TRBV2, the J call TRBJ1-5; TRBD1 might be the D (5 bases). The CDR3 extends over 14 amino acids. V lost 6 bases, J lost 0 bases, and 9 bases lay in between. The germline CDR1 and CDR2 sequences are SNHLY and FYNNEI. CDR3 sequence (DNA): TGTGCCAGCAGGGACATAAATAGCAATCAGCCCCAGCATTTT. Protein sequence: CASRDINSNQPQHF.

The chain couples TRBV30 to TRBJ1-1; the match to TRBD1 covers 7 bases. Germline trimming cut 3 bases from V and 10 bases from J; bases unmatched to any gene: 11. Germline-derived CDR1 and CDR2 are GTSNPN and SVGIG (reference sequence). This CDR3 comprises 13 residues. In DNA form, the CDR3 reads TGTGCCTGGAGAGGGGAACAGGGGTTGGGAGCTTTCTTT. Translating it yields CAWRGEQGLGAFF.

This chain uses TRBV6-1 with TRBJ1-3; D may be TRBD1 (5 bases). Germline V gene lookup returns CDR1 MNHNS and CDR2 SASEGT. This CDR3 region has 16 residues. With 4 bases removed from V and 2 bases from J, the gap between germline ends came to 15 bases. The CDR3 bases are TGTGCCAGCAGTGTTGGCCAGGGTCCTACTGGAAACACCATATATTTT. This encodes CASSVGQGPTGNTIYF.

V gene TRBV19 combines with J gene TRBJ2-3; 7 bases align to TRBD2. The CDR3 sequence is 16 residues long. Germline CDR1 is LNHDA and CDR2 is SQIVND (reference sequence). The V and J ends lost 7 bases and 4 bases, in that order; junction bases with no gene match: 14. CDR3 in amino acids: CASTPRGGGGSDTQYF. CDR3 bases: TGTGCCAGTACCCCCCGTGGCGGCGGGGGTTCAGATACGCAGTATTTT. Based on the CDR3 plus reference TRBV19 and TRBJ2-3, the full variable domain is DGGITQSPKYLFRKEGQNVTLSCEQNLNHDAMYWYRQDPGQGLRLIYYSQIVNDFQKGDIAEGYSVSREKKESFPLTVTSAQKNPTAFYLCASTPRGGGGSDTQYFGPGTRLTVL.

The J gene is TRBJ2-3, the V gene TRBV27, with 7 nucleotides matching TRBD1. This CDR3 has 14 amino acids. Trimming cost V 5 bases and J 4 bases; bases outside gene matches: 6. Per germline, CDR1 MNHEY and CDR2 SMNVEV (reference sequence). The CDR3 nucleotides read TGTGCCAGCAGTCTGACAGGGAGCCCAGATACGCAGTATTTT. It encodes CASSLTGSPDTQYF.

The gene calls are TRBV25-1 and TRBJ2-5, with TRBD2 matching over 16 bases. Germline assignment: CDR1 MGHDK and CDR2 SYGVNS. The CDR3 extends over 18 amino acids. J lost 2 bases, V lost 4 bases, and 7 bases had no gene match. The CDR3 nucleotides are TGTGCCAGCAGTGGCACGGGACTAGCGGGGGGGAGGCAAGAGACCCAGTACTTC. It translates to CASSGTGLAGGRQETQYF.

The CDR3 is CASSSGLAGSRGETQYF. DNA of the CDR3: TGTGCCAGCAGCTCGGGACTAGCGGGCTCCCGGGGGGAGACCCAGTACTTC. This chain uses TRBV7-6 with TRBJ2-5; 12 nucleotides line up with TRBD2. The germline CDR1 and CDR2 sequences are SGHVS and FNYEAQ. The CDR3 runs to 17 residues. V trimming: 4 bases; J trimming: 5 bases; junction bases outside the gene matches: 11.

This sequence joins TRBV7-2 and TRBJ2-7, with 8 bases lining up with TRBD1. Germline V gene sequence: CDR1 SGHTA, CDR2 FQGNSA. There are 15 residues in the CDR3. V lost 3 bases, J lost 2 bases, and 6 bases stayed unmatched. The CDR3 bases are TGTGCCAGCAGCTTTTCGACAGGGGAAGCCTACGAGCAGTACTTC. It yields the protein CASSFSTGEAYEQYF.

The V gene is TRBV2, the J gene TRBJ2-3; D is perhaps TRBD1 (6 bases). The CDR3 sequence is 14 residues long. The germline V and J ends were trimmed by 4 bases and 2 bases, with 10 bases remaining between them. Germline V gives CDR1 SNHLY, CDR2 FYNNEI. The CDR3 coding sequence is TGTGCCAGCAGTGTGCAGGGGATCACAGATACGCAGTATTTT. Protein sequence: CASSVQGITDTQYF.

The chain has TRBV6-5 and TRBJ2-7, with 10 bases matching TRBD2. V was pared by 7 bases and J by 1 base, with 7 bases of the junction left unmatched. The CDR3 is made up of 15 amino acids. Germline V lookup: CDR1 MNHEY, CDR2 SVGAGI. For the CDR3, the DNA is TGTGCCAGCAACAAATGGACTAGCGGATCCTACGAGCAGTACTTC. It specifies CASNKWTSGSYEQYF.

This clone was detected only once. J is TRBJ2-7 and V is TRBV5-1; tentatively, D is TRBD2 (6 bases). CDR1 and CDR2 (germline): SGHRS, YFSETQ. V was pared by 0 bases and J by 0 bases, with 10 bases between. This CDR3 spans 15 amino acids. The CDR3 DNA is TGCGCCAGCAGCTTGGGTTGGAGGGGCTCCTACGAGCAGTACTTC. Its translation: CASSLGWRGSYEQYF.